This TCR beta chain came from a study of OX40 agonist ivuxolimab in advanced cancers. Produced via immunoSEQ multiplex PCR; TCRdb's table is partial and in-frame only. Of about 80,000 clones listed, 92% were seen once; the top ten hold 7% to 9.5%. The CDR3 loop spans 14 amino acids. The V and J ends lost 1 base and 3 bases respectively, with 7 bases between them. From germline, CDR1 is SGHVS and CDR2 FNYEAQ. J is TRBJ1-5 and V is TRBV7-6; TRBD1 might be the D (5 bases). The sequencing here drew on CD4+ or CD8+ T cells sorted from blood, taken in a trial of the OX40 agonist ivuxolimab. This clonotype was obtained from an adult with an advanced solid tumor such as melanoma, head and neck, liver or kidney cancer. CDR3 protein: CASSLGGANQPQHF. Written as DNA, the CDR3 is TGTGCCAGCAGCTTAGGAGGGGCCAATCAGCCCCAGCATTTT.